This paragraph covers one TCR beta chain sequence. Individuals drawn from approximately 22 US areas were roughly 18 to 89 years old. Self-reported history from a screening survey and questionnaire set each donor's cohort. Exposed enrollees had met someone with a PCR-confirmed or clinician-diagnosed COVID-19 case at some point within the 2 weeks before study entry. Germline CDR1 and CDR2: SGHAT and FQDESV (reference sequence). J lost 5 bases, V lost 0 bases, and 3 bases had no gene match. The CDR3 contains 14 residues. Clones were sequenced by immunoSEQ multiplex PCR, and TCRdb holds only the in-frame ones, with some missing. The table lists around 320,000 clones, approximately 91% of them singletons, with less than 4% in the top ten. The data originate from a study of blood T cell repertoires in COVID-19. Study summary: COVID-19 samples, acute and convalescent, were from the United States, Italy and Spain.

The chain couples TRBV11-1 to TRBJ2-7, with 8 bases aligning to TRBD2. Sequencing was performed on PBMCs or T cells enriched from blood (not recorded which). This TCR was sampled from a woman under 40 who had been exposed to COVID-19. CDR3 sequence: CASSLARTSNEQYF. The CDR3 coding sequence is TGTGCCAGCAGCTTAGCAAGGACTAGCAACGAGCAGTACTTC.